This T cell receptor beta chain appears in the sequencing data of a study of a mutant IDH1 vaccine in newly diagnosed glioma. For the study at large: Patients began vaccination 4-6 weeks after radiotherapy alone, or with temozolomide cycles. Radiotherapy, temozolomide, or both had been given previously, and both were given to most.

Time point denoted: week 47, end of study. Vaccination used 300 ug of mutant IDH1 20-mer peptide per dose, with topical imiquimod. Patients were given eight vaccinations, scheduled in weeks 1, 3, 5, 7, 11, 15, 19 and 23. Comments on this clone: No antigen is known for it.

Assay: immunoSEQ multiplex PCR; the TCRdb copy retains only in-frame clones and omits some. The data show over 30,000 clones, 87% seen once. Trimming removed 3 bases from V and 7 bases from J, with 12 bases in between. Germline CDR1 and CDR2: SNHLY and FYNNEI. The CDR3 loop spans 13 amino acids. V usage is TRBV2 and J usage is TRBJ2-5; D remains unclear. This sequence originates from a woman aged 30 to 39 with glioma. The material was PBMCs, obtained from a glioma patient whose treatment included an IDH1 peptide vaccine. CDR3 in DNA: TGTGCCAGCAGTGATAGGGTAGTCGGGACCCAGTACTTC. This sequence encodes CASSDRVVGTQYF.